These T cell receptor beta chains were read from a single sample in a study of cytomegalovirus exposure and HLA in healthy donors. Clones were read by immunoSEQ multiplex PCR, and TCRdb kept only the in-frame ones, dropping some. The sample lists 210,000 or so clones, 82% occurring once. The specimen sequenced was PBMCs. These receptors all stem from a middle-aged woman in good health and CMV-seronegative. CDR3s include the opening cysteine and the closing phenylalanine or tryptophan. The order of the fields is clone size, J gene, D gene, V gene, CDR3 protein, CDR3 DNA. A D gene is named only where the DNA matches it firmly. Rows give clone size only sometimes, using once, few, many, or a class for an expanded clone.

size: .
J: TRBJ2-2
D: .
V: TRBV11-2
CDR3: CASSLSSRFSGELFF
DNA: TGTGCCAGCAGCTTATCGTCCCGGTTTTCCGGGGAGCTGTTTTTT

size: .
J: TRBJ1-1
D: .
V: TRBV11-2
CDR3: CASSSDTGLDEAFF
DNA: TGTGCCAGCAGCTCAGATACAGGGTTGGATGAAGCTTTCTTT

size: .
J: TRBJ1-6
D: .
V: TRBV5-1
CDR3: CASSSDYRSPLHF
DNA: TGCGCCAGCAGTTCTGATTACAGATCACCCCTCCACTTT

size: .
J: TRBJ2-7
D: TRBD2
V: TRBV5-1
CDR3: CASSLLRGGAYEQYF
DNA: TGCGCCAGCAGCTTGCTGCGCGGGGGGGCCTACGAGCAGTACTTC

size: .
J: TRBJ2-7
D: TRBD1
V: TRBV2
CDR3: CASSEAGGTGYEQYF
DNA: TGTGCCAGCAGTGAAGCGGGTGGGACAGGCTACGAGCAGTACTTC

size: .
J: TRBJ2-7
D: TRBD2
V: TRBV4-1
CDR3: CASSQDGGGEQYF
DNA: TGCGCCAGCAGCCAAGATGGGGGGGGCGAGCAGTACTTC

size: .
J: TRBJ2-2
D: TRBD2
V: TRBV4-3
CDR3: CASSQMTSGGWTGELFF
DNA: TGCGCCAGCAGCCAAATGACTAGCGGGGGGTGGACCGGGGAGCTGTTTTTT

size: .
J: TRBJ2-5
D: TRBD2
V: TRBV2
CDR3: CVSMRRTSGAQETQYF
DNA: TGTGTCTCCATGCGGCGGACTAGCGGGGCCCAAGAGACCCAGTACTTC

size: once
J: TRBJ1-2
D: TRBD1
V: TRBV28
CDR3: CASRSGQGSGGYTF
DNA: TGTGCCAGCAGATCCGGACAGGGATCGGGCGGCTACACCTTC

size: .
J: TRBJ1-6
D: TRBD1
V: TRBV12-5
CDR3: CASGRGQGSSYNSPLHF
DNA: TGTGCTAGTGGTCGAGGACAGGGGAGCTCCTATAATTCACCCCTCCACTTT

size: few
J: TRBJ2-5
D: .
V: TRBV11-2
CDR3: CASSSGTAGRETQYF
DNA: TGTGCCAGCAGCTCGGGGACTGCTGGGAGGGAGACCCAGTACTTC

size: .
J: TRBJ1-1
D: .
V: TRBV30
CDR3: CAWSLAANLPKAFF
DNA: TGTGCCTGGAGTTTGGCAGCGAACCTTCCTAAAGCTTTCTTT

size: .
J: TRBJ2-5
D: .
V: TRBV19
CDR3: CASSPGPVTSIGETQYF
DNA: TGTGCCAGTAGTCCCGGGCCCGTGACTAGTATTGGGGAGACCCAGTACTTC

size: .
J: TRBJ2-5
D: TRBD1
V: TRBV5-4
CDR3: CASSLGQGTQETQYF
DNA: TGTGCCAGCAGCTTGGGACAGGGTACACAAGAGACCCAGTACTTC

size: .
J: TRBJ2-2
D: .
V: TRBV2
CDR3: CATSQGTNTGELFF
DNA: TGTGCCACTTCACAGGGTACGAACACCGGGGAGCTGTTTTTT